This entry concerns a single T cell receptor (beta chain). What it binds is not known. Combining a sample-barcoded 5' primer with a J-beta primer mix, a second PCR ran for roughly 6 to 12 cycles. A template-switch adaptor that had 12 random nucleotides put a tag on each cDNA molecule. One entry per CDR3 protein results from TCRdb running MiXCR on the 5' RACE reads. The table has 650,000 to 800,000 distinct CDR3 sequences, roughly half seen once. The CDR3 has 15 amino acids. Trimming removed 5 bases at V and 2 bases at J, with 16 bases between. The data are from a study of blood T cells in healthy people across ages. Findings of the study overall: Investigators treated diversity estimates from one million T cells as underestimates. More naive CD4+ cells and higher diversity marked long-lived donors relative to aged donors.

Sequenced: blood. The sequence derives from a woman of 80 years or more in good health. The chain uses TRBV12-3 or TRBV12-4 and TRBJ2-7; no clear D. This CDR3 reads CASSLHIVRTYEQYF. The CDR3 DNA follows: TGTGCCAGCAGTCTGCACATTGTGAGAACCTACGAGCAGTACTTC.